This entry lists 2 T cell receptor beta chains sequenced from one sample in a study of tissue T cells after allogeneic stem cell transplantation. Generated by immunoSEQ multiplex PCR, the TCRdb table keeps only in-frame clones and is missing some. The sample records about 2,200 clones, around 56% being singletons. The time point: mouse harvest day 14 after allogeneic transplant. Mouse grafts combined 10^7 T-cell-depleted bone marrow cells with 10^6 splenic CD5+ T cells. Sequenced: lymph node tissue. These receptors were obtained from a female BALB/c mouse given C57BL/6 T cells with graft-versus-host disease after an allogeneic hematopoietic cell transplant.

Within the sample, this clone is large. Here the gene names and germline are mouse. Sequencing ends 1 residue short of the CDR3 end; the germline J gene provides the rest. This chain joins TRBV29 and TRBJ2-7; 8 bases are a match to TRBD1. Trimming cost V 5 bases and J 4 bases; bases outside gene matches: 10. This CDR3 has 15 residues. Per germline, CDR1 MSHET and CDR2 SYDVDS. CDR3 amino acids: CASSPRDRRFYEQYF. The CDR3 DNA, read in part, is TGTGCTAGCAGTCCCCGGGACAGGAGGTTTTATGAACAGTAC.

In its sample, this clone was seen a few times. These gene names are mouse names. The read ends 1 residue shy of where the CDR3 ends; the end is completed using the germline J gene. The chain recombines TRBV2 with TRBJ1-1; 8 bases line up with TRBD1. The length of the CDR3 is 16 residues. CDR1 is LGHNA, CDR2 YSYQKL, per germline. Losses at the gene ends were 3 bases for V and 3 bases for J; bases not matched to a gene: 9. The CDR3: CASSHPTGGGDTEVFF. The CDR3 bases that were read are TGTGCCAGCAGCCATCCTACAGGGGGTGGAGACACAGAAGTCTTC.